These 5 T cell receptor beta chains were sequenced from one sample in a study of CD8+ T cells in alopecia areata. TCR sequencing used cDNA made by reverse transcription of extracted RNA. Generated by immunoSEQ multiplex PCR, the TCRdb table keeps only in-frame clones and is missing some. Among fewer than 200,000 clones listed, over 50% were seen once. The sequencing used CD4+ T cells sorted from blood, collected at week 0. The receptors here all came from a human donor with alopecia areata.

The chain is built from TRBV15 and TRBJ1-2, with D unresolved. The CDR3 sequence is 16 residues long. The ends were cut back, 1 base at V and 2 bases at J, with 14 bases in the middle. Per the germline V gene, CDR1 is LNHNV and CDR2 is YYDKDF (reference sequence). The CDR3 nucleotides read TGTGCCACCAGCAGAGGTGAGGCCATAACCAACTATGGCTACACCTTC. Protein product: CATSRGEAITNYGYTF.

CDR3 DNA sequence: TGCAGCGTTGGTTTACGAAAGGGTGGCGAGCAGTACTTC. Translation: CSVGLRKGGEQYF. The chain joins TRBV29-1 to TRBJ2-7; D ambiguous. Between the trimmed V and J ends, which lost 4 bases and 6 bases, there was a span of 16 bases. Per the germline V gene, CDR1 is SQVTM and CDR2 is ANQGSEA. CDR3 size: 13 residues.

This clone was seen a handful of times. The rearrangement uses TRBV23-1 and TRBJ2-7, with D hard to call. TRBV23-1 counts as an open reading frame of uncertain function. The CDR3 length is 13 residues. The V gene lost 0 bases and the J gene lost 7 bases, with 10 bases spanning the gap. This chain's CDR3 is CASSQSPLREQYF. In DNA, the CDR3 is TGCGCCAGCAGTCAATCCCCATTGAGGGAGCAGTACTTC.

CDR3: CASSSLDGTYEQYF. The CDR3 DNA reads as TGCGCCAGCAGCTCCCTAGACGGAACCTACGAGCAGTACTTC. This chain joins TRBV5-1 and TRBJ2-7; D unresolved. Germline V gene lookup returns CDR1 SGHRS and CDR2 YFSETQ. Between the trimmed V and J ends, which lost 3 bases and 2 bases, there was a span of 12 bases. The CDR3 loop spans 14 amino acids.

The V call is TRBV4-1, the J call TRBJ2-5; possibly TRBD1 or TRBD2 for D (5 bases each). Germline V gene data show CDR1 as MGHRA and CDR2 as YSYEKL. The CDR3 contains 13 residues. The V and J ends lost 4 bases and 5 bases respectively, with 11 bases between them. CDR3 region: CASSRGARETQYF. CDR3 in DNA: TGCGCCAGCAGCCGAGGGGCGAGGGAGACCCAGTACTTC.